The 3 T cell receptor beta chains below all came from one sample that was sequenced in a study of blood T cell repertoires in COVID-19. This table comes from immunoSEQ multiplex PCR, and its TCRdb copy is limited to in-frame clones, with some not included. This table holds fewer than 250,000 clones, roughly 79% found once. The sequenced sample consisted of PBMCs or T cells enriched from blood (not recorded which). All receptors come from a woman in her 50s with acute COVID-19.

The genes are TRBV3-1 (or the pseudogene TRBV3-2) and TRBJ1-2; no clear D gene. The germline gives CDR1 LGHDT, CDR2 YNNKEL (reference sequence). The CDR3 sequence is 16 residues long. Trimming shortened V by 4 bases and J by 0 bases, and 15 bases separated the two germline ends. The CDR3 coding sequence is TGTGCCAGCAGCCCGGGAATCGACACCTCTAACTATGGCTACACCTTC. Amino acid sequence: CASSPGIDTSNYGYTF.

With regard to this clone: One end of the junction is discordant with germline, which a read error may explain. The chain combines TRBV7-7 with TRBJ2-3, with D possibly matching TRBD1 (5 bases). This CDR3 comprises 15 residues. Germline CDR1 is SSHAT and CDR2 is FNYEAQ (reference sequence). CDR3 nucleotides: TGTGCTAGCAGTGAGTCGGCAGGGTACACAGATACGCAGTATTTT. Translating it yields CASSESAGYTDTQYF. Together with reference TRBV7-7 and TRBJ2-3, the CDR3 gives the full variable domain: GAGVSQSPRYKVTKRGQDVTLRCDPISSHATLYWYQQALGQGPEFLTYFNYEAQPDKSGLPSDRFSAERPEGSISTLTIQRTEQRDSAMYRCASSESAGYTDTQYFGPGTRLTVL.

V and J are TRBV7-9 and TRBJ2-3; D is possibly TRBD2 (6 bases). The V end was cut by 4 bases, the J end by 4 bases, with 21 bases between. Germline assignment: CDR1 SEHNR and CDR2 FQNEAQ (reference sequence). The CDR3 has 17 amino acids. CDR3 nucleotides: TGTGCCAGCAGCTCTTGGGGATCGGGGGTGACCCCAGATACGCAGTATTTT. Translated: CASSSWGSGVTPDTQYF.